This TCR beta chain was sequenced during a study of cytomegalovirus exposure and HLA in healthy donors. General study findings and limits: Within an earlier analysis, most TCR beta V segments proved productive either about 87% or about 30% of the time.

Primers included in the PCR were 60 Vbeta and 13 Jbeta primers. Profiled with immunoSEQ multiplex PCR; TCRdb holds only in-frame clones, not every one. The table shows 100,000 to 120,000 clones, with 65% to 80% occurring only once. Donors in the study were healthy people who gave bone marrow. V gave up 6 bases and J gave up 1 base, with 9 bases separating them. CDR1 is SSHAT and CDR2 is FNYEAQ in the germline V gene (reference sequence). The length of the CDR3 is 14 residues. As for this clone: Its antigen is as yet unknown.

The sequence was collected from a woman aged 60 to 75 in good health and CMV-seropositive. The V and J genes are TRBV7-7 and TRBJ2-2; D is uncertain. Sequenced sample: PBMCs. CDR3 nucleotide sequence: TGTGCCAGCAGATTAAGCGAGAACACCGGGGAGCTGTTTTTT. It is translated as CASRLSENTGELFF.